A single TCR beta chain is shown here with its context. Assay used: immunoSEQ multiplex PCR; TCRdb lists only in-frame clones, some missing. Among under 250,000 clones, approximately 86% were seen once, and the ten largest hold just over 2.5%. The data belong to a study of blood T cell repertoires in COVID-19. Sequenced: PBMCs or T cells enriched from blood (not recorded which). The sequence came from a young woman with acute COVID-19.

The CDR3 DNA follows: TGCGCCAGCAGCCACGGATTCCGAGGACAGGTGGGCTATGGCTACACCTTC. Translation: CASSHGFRGQVGYGYTF. The chain has TRBV4-1 and TRBJ1-2, with TRBD1 identical over 7 bases. This CDR3 is built from 17 residues. V shed 3 bases and J 4 bases; nucleotides not matched to a gene: 14. Germline V gene sequence: CDR1 MGHRA, CDR2 YSYEKL.